These 29 T cell receptor beta chains originate from one sample sequenced in a study of regulatory T cells in long-lasting Graves disease. Time point described: persistent/refractory GD, antithyroid drugs over 5 years with positive TRAb. After RNA was extracted from PBMCs, the TCR library was made from it. TCR beta libraries were built with iRepertoire HTBI primers and Arm-PCR of CDR3 regions. TCRdb ran MiXCR on the multiplex PCR reads and lists one entry per CDR3 protein. The sample carries a few hundred thousand distinct CDR3 sequences, 20% to 25% recorded once. Material: peripheral blood mononuclear cells (PBMCs), obtained when the disease was refractory, from a patient treated with antithyroid drugs. The receptors were sampled from a female donor with Graves disease.

This clonotype came up a few times. The genes are TRBV29-1 and TRBJ1-1, with 7 bases identical to TRBD1. The CDR3 has 10 residues. Germline V lookup: CDR1 SQVTM, CDR2 ANQGSEA. Trimming removed 8 bases from V and 10 bases from J; junction bases left unmatched: 7. The CDR3 DNA reads TGCAGCTTGGGGGGACAGCGAGCTTTCTTT. Translated: CSLGGQRAFF.

The rearrangement links TRBV19 to TRBJ2-7; D tentatively reads TRBD1 or TRBD2 (5 bases each). This CDR3 has 14 amino acids. Between the trimmed V and J ends, which lost 3 bases and 7 bases, there was a span of 16 bases. Germline V CDR1 and CDR2: LNHDA, SQIVND (reference sequence). The CDR3 is CASSMAGTRREQYF. The CDR3 bases are TGTGCCAGTAGTATGGCAGGGACGCGGCGGGAGCAGTACTTC.

This clonotype was picked up many times. The genes are TRBV19 and TRBJ1-5; 10 bases match TRBD1. J was trimmed by 2 bases and V by 9 bases; bases with no gene match: 4. This CDR3 has 14 residues. Germline CDR1 LNHDA, CDR2 SQIVND (reference sequence). The CDR3 sequence: CASSGTGGNQPQHF. As DNA, the CDR3 is TGTGCCAGCAGTGGGACAGGGGGCAATCAGCCCCAGCATTTT.

The sample holds a few counts of this clonotype. The V and J genes are TRBV3-1 and TRBJ1-1; D is uncertain. Germline loops: CDR1 LGHDT, CDR2 YNNKEL (reference sequence). V lost 4 bases to trimming and J lost 5 bases, with 11 bases between them. This CDR3 has 13 amino acids. CDR3 protein: CASSPFLGTEAFF. CDR3 nucleotide sequence: TGTGCCAGCAGCCCGTTTTTGGGAACTGAAGCTTTCTTT. Complete variable domain (other parts from reference TRBV3-1 and TRBJ1-1): DTAVSQTPKYLVTQMGNDKSIKCEQNLGHDTMYWYKQDSKKFLKIMFSYNNKELIINETVPNRFSPKSPDKAHLNLHINSLELGDSAVYFCASSPFLGTEAFFGQGTRLTVV.

Comments on this clonotype: The junction and the germline gene differ at one end; a read error may be behind it. The chain has TRBV6-9 and TRBJ2-2, with D tentatively TRBD1 or TRBD2 (5 bases each). The CDR3 is made up of 13 amino acids. Germline V CDR1 and CDR2: MNHGY, SVAAGI. The CDR3 DNA sequence: TGTGCCAGCAGTTACATTGGGACCGGGGAGCCGTTTTTT. Encoded protein: CASSYIGTGEPFF.

Here the CDR3 reads CASSQRGQGAYEQYF. The DNA of the CDR3 is TGTGCCAGCAGCCAGAGGGGACAGGGGGCCTACGAGCAGTACTTC. V usage is TRBV12-3 or TRBV12-4 and J usage is TRBJ2-7; 11 nucleotides agree with TRBD1. J was trimmed by 2 bases and V by 6 bases; bases with no gene match: 6. This CDR3 is 15 amino acids long.

This clonotype was counted ten times or more. The chain recombines TRBV12-3 or TRBV12-4 with TRBJ2-7; the match to TRBD1 covers 7 bases. V lost 7 bases and J lost 3; bases outside the gene matches: 9. The CDR3 totals 14 residues. Written as DNA, the CDR3 is TGTGCCAGCACCCAAGGGACAGAACGCTACGAGCAGTACTTC. Translating it yields CASTQGTERYEQYF.

This clonotype was recorded many times. This chain joins TRBV6-5 and TRBJ1-1; no firm D call. CDR1 and CDR2 (germline): MNHEY, SVGAGI. V lost 3 bases and J 3 bases, leaving 11 bases between the germline ends. CDR3 length: 14 residues. The DNA of the CDR3 is TGTGCCAGCAGTTATCCTCTCCCCGACACTGAAGCTTTCTTT. This codes for CASSYPLPDTEAFF.

This rearrangement joins TRBV7-9 to TRBJ1-1; TRBD1 aligns across 9 bases. V was clipped by 7 bases and J by 5 bases; unmatched bases: 11. Germline V CDR1 and CDR2: SEHNR, FQNEAQ (reference sequence). This CDR3 spans 15 amino acids. The CDR3 is CASIADRGLYTEAFF. CDR3 in DNA: TGTGCCAGCATCGCAGACAGGGGGTTGTATACTGAAGCTTTCTTT. Full variable domain (remainder filled in from reference TRBV7-9 and TRBJ1-1): DTGVSQNPRHKITKRGQNVTFRCDPISEHNRLYWYRQTLGQGPEFLTYFQNEAQLEKSRLLSDRFSAERPKGSFSTLEIQRTEQGDSAMYLCASIADRGLYTEAFFGQGTRLTVV.

The V gene is TRBV3-1, the J gene TRBJ1-5; the D gene is possibly TRBD1 (6 bases). This CDR3 region has 16 residues. CDR1 LGHDT and CDR2 YNNKEL come from the germline V gene (reference sequence). V was cut by 3 bases and J by 0 bases, with 12 bases left in between. The CDR3 spells CASSHGTGFSNQPQHF. As DNA, the CDR3 is TGTGCCAGCAGCCACGGAACAGGGTTTAGCAATCAGCCCCAGCATTTT.

The chain links TRBV15 to TRBJ2-2; 9 bases fit TRBD1. CDR3 length: 18 residues. V gave up 1 base and J gave up 9 bases; unmatched junction bases: 15. CDR1 and CDR2 from the germline V gene are LNHNV and YYDKDF (reference sequence). CDR3 region: CATSRGTLGGQGHRELFF. In nucleotides, the CDR3 is TGTGCCACCAGCAGAGGAACCCTCGGGGGACAGGGTCACCGGGAGCTGTTTTTT.

This clonotype was seen ten or more times. V gene TRBV28 combines with J gene TRBJ1-5; the D gene is possibly TRBD1 (6 bases). From germline, CDR1 is MDHEN and CDR2 SYDVKM. CDR3 length: 14 amino acids. Trimming stripped 11 bases from V and 1 base from J, with 15 bases between. For the CDR3, the DNA is TGTGCCGGGGGGCGGGGGGAAAGCAATCAGCCCCAGCATTTT. This gives the protein CAGGRGESNQPQHF.

This clonotype was counted ten times or more. The chain is built from TRBV20-1 and TRBJ1-4; 7 bases are a match to TRBD1. V gave up 7 bases and J gave up 4 bases; unmatched junction bases: 9. The CDR3 has 14 residues. The germline V gene has CDR1 DFQATT and CDR2 SNEGSKA (reference sequence). This CDR3 is CSVGGAGGNEKLFF. CDR3 bases: TGCAGTGTGGGGGGGGCAGGGGGTAATGAAAAACTGTTTTTT.

This clonotype was detected a few times. V usage is TRBV20-1 and J usage is TRBJ2-7; tentative D call: TRBD1 (6 bases). The ends were cut back, 3 bases at V and 6 bases at J, with 12 bases in the middle. Germline V gene data show CDR1 as DFQATT and CDR2 as SNEGSKA (reference sequence). This CDR3 spans 12 amino acids. The CDR3 nucleotides are TGCAGTGCTAGGTACAGGGTGGGCGAGCAGTACTTC. It is translated as CSARYRVGEQYF.

This clonotype was counted a few times. The chain carries TRBV30 and TRBJ1-5; perhaps TRBD1 as D (6 bases). Trimming stripped 5 bases from V and 4 bases from J, with 18 bases between. This CDR3 region has 15 residues. The germline gives CDR1 GTSNPN, CDR2 SVGIG (reference sequence). In DNA, the CDR3 is TGTGCCTGGCTCCCCAGAGACAGGCTGAATCAGCCCCAGCATTTT. Translating gives CAWLPRDRLNQPQHF.

Remarks on this clonotype: A much larger clone is a single base away; this may be a read error. This rearrangement joins TRBV10-3 to TRBJ2-2; the match to TRBD2 covers 11 bases. Germline V gene data show CDR1 as ENHRY and CDR2 as SYGVKD. J was trimmed by 6 bases and V by 6 bases; bases with no gene match: 6. This CDR3 has 15 residues. The CDR3 DNA reads as TGTGCCATCAGAAAGACTAGCGGGGACGCCGGGGAGCTGTTTTTT. This gives the protein CAIRKTSGDAGELFF.

There are many counts of this clonotype. This chain links TRBV6-5 with TRBJ1-1; the D is unclear. Germline lookup yields CDR1 MNHEY and CDR2 SVGAGI. Trimming shortened V by 2 bases and J by 7 bases, and 5 bases separated the two germline ends. CDR3 length: 11 residues. The CDR3 DNA sequence: TGTGCCAGCAGTTACGAGGTTGAAGCTTTCTTT. As protein: CASSYEVEAFF.

V usage is TRBV2 and J usage is TRBJ2-1; 14 nucleotides agree with TRBD2. Looked up from germline, CDR1 is SNHLY and CDR2 is FYNNEI. J lost 8 bases, V lost 1 base, and 4 bases had no gene match. The CDR3 extends over 16 amino acids. The CDR3: CASSEGGTSGRYEQFF. DNA of the CDR3: TGTGCCAGCAGTGAAGGGGGGACTAGCGGGAGATATGAGCAGTTCTTC.

This clonotype was seen repeatedly, ten times or more. The rearrangement links TRBV27 to TRBJ1-1; D is perhaps TRBD1 (5 bases). This CDR3 region has 14 residues. Germline V CDR1 and CDR2: MNHEY, SMNVEV (reference sequence). With 6 bases removed from V and 3 bases from J, the gap between germline ends came to 14 bases. This chain's CDR3 is CASRRGELDTEAFF. CDR3 coding DNA: TGTGCCAGCAGAAGAGGGGAGCTGGACACTGAAGCTTTCTTT.

This clonotype was observed a few times. Here the CDR3 reads CAISEGLEGSWGYTF. CDR3 coding DNA: TGTGCCATCAGTGAAGGTTTAGAGGGGAGCTGGGGCTACACCTTC. The rearrangement uses TRBV10-3 and TRBJ1-2; D may be TRBD1 (5 bases). In germline, CDR1 is ENHRY, CDR2 SYGVKD. This CDR3 region has 15 residues. V was shortened by 3 bases and J by 8 bases, with 19 bases between the two germline ends.

This clonotype came up a few times. The CDR3 DNA is TGTGCCAGCAGCTTAGGGTCGGGGGACCACTATGGCTACACCTTC. It specifies CASSLGSGDHYGYTF. The gene calls are TRBV7-9 and TRBJ1-2; possibly TRBD1 for D (5 bases). The germline V gene encodes CDR1 SEHNR and CDR2 FQNEAQ (reference sequence). The V gene lost 1 base and the J gene lost 3 bases, with 12 bases spanning the gap. This CDR3 spans 15 amino acids.

Here the CDR3 DNA reads TGTGCCAGCAGCGAAGACATCGGGGGCACCATATATTTT. This translates into CASSEDIGGTIYF. V is TRBV9 and J is TRBJ1-3; tentatively, D is TRBD1 (5 bases). The V and J ends lost 3 bases and 9 bases respectively, with 13 bases between them. Germline CDR1 and CDR2: SGDLS and YYNGEE. The CDR3 loop spans 13 amino acids.

This clonotype was counted between two and nine times. This chain uses TRBV27 with TRBJ1-2; tentatively, D is TRBD1 (5 bases). With 6 bases removed from V and 4 bases from J, the gap between germline ends came to 12 bases. The CDR3 is 13 residues long. The germline V gene has CDR1 MNHEY and CDR2 SMNVEV (reference sequence). CDR3 nucleotides: TGTGCCAGCAGCCGTAATCAGGGCTATGGCTACACCTTC. This codes for CASSRNQGYGYTF.

This rearrangement joins TRBV20-1 to TRBJ1-2; D is possibly TRBD1 (6 bases). CDR3 size: 13 residues. The V end lost 0 bases, the J end lost 5 bases, and 10 bases lay between the germline ends. Germline assignment: CDR1 DFQATT and CDR2 SNEGSKA (reference sequence). As DNA, the CDR3 is TGCAGTGCTAGAGAAACAGGGCAATATGGCTACACCTTC. This translates into CSARETGQYGYTF.

This clonotype turned up a few times. J is TRBJ1-5 and V is TRBV7-9; no clear D gene. The ends were cut back, 1 base at V and 4 bases at J, with 8 bases in the middle. Germline V gene data show CDR1 as SEHNR and CDR2 as FQNEAQ (reference sequence). This CDR3 has 14 residues. The CDR3 nucleotides are TGTGCCAGCAGCTTAGAAAGTGTGAATCAGCCCCAGCATTTT. It encodes CASSLESVNQPQHF.

The genes are TRBV6-1 and TRBJ1-5, with 11 bases fitting TRBD1. V trimming: 6 bases; J trimming: 5 bases; junction bases outside the gene matches: 6. Germline CDR1 reads MNHNS; CDR2 reads SASEGT. This CDR3 is 15 amino acids long. The DNA for the CDR3 is TGTGCCAGCAGGGACAGGGGGCGCGGGGATCAGCCCCAGCATTTT. This gives the protein CASRDRGRGDQPQHF.

The chain combines TRBV18 with TRBJ1-4; no clear D gene. Per the germline V gene, CDR1 is KGHSH and CDR2 is LQKENI. V was pared by 6 bases and J by 0 bases, with 11 bases between. The CDR3 spans 15 residues. The CDR3: CASSKGDATNEKLFF. The DNA for the CDR3 is TGTGCCAGCTCCAAGGGAGATGCAACTAATGAAAAACTGTTTTTT.

This clonotype has a handful of counts. The V call is TRBV25-1, the J call TRBJ1-1; D gene ambiguous. CDR3 size: 13 residues. V was cut by 8 bases and J by 0 bases, with 10 bases left in between. The germline CDR1 and CDR2 sequences are MGHDK and SYGVNS. The CDR3 coding sequence is TGTGCCAGCCGGCGGGAGGTGAACACTGAAGCTTTCTTT. Protein sequence: CASRREVNTEAFF.

This clonotype was detected ten times or more. The V and J genes are TRBV12-3 or TRBV12-4 and TRBJ2-7; 8 bases agree with TRBD2. The CDR3 is 14 residues long. V shed 6 bases and J 4 bases; nucleotides not matched to a gene: 8. DNA for the CDR3: TGTGCCAGCAGACTAGCGGAAAGACCATACGAGCAGTACTTC. Protein sequence: CASRLAERPYEQYF.